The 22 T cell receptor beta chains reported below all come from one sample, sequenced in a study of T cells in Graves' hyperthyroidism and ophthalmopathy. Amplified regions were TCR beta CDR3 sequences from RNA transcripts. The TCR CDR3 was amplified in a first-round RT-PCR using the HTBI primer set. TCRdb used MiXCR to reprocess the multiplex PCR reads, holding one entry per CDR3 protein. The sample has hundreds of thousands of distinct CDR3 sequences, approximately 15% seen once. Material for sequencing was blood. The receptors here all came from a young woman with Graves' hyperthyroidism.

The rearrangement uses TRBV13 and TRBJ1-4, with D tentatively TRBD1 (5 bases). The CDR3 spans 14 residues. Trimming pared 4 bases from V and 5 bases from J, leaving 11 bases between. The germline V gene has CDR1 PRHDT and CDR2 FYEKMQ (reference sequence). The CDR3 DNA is TGTGCCAGCAGCTCTGAGGGGAGAAATGAAAAACTGTTTTTT. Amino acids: CASSSEGRNEKLFF.

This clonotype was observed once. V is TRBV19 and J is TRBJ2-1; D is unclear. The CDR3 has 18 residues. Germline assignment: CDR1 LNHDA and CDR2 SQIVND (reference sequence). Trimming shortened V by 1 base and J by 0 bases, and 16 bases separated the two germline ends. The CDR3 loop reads CASSIVASTASSYNEQFF. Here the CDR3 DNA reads TGTGCCAGTAGTATAGTGGCTAGTACCGCTAGCTCCTACAATGAGCAGTTCTTC.

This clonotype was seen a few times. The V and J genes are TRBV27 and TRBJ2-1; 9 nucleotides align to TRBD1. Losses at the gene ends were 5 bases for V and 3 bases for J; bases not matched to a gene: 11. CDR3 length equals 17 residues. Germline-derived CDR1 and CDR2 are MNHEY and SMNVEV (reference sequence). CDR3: CASSPSSGTGFYNEQFF. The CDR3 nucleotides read TGTGCCAGCAGTCCCTCCTCCGGGACAGGGTTCTACAATGAGCAGTTCTTC.

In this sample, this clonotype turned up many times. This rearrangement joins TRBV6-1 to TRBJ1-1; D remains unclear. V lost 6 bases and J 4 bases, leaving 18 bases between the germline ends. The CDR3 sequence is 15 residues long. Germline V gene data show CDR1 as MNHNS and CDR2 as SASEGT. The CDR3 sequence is CASRRGAETRTEAFF. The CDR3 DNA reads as TGTGCCAGCAGGCGGGGTGCCGAAACTCGCACTGAAGCTTTCTTT.

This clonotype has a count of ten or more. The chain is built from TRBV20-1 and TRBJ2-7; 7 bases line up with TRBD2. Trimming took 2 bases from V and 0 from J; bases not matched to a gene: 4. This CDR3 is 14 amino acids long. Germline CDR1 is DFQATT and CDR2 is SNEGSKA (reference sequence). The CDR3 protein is CSARPAGFSYEQYF. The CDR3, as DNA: TGCAGTGCTAGACCAGCGGGGTTCTCCTACGAGCAGTACTTC.

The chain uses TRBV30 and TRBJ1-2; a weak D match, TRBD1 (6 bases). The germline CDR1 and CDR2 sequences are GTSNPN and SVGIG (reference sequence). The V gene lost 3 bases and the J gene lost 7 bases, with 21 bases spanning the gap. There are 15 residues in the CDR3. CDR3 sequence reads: CAWRPNGGARSGYTF. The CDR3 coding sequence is TGTGCCTGGAGGCCCAACGGGGGGGCTCGCTCTGGCTACACCTTC.

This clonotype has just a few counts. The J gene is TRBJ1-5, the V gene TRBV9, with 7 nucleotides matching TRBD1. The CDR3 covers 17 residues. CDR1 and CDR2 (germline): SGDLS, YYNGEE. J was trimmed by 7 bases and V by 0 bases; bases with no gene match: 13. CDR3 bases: TGTGCCAGCAGCGTAGAGTGTGAACAGGGGTTTATACAGCCCCAGCATTTT. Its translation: CASSVECEQGFIQPQHF.

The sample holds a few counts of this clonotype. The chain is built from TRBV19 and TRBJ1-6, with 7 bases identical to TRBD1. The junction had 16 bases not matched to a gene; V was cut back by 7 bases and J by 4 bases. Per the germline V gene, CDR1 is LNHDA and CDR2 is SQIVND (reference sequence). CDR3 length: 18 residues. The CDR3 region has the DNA TGTGCCAGTAACTGGCGGGGGACACAGGGGCCTTATAATTCACCCCTCCACTTT. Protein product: CASNWRGTQGPYNSPLHF.

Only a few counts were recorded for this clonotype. The CDR3 DNA reads as TGTGCCAGCAGACCTAGCGGGAGGGGGTCAGATACGCAGTATTTT. As protein: CASRPSGRGSDTQYF. V usage is TRBV3-1 and J usage is TRBJ2-3; 12 bases line up with TRBD2. Germline CDR1 is LGHDT and CDR2 is YNNKEL (reference sequence). The V and J ends lost 6 bases and 4 bases, in that order; junction bases with no gene match: 5. This CDR3 region has 15 residues.

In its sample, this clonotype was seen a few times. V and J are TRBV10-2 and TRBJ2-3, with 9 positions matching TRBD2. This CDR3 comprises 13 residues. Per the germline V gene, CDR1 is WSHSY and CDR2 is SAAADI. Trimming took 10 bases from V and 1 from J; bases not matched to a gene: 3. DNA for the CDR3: TGCGCCACCCGGACTAGCGGCACAGATACGCAGTATTTT. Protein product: CATRTSGTDTQYF.

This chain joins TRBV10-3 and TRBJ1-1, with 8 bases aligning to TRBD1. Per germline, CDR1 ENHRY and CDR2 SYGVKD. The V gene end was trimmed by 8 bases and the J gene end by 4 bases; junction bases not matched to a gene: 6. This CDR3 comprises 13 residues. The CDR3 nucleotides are TGTGCCATCGCGGACAGGGTACCCACTGAAGCTTTCTTT. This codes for CAIADRVPTEAFF.

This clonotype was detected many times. Written as DNA, the CDR3 is TGTGCCAGCAGCCCTCGGTTGGGGGCAGTCAATGAGCAGTTCTTC. Protein product: CASSPRLGAVNEQFF. This chain links TRBV9 with TRBJ2-1; D is perhaps TRBD1 (6 bases). Looked up from germline, CDR1 is SGDLS and CDR2 is YYNGEE. The CDR3 has 15 amino acids. Between the trimmed V and J ends, which lost 4 bases and 6 bases, there was a span of 17 bases.

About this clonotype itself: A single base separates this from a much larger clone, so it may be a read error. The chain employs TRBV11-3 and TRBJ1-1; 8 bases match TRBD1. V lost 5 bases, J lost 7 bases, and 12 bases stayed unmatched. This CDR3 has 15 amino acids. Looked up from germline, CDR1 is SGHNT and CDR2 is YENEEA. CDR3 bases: TGTGCCAGCAGCCGAGGCGCCTGGGACAGGTATGAAGCTTTCTTT. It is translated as CASSRGAWDRYEAFF.

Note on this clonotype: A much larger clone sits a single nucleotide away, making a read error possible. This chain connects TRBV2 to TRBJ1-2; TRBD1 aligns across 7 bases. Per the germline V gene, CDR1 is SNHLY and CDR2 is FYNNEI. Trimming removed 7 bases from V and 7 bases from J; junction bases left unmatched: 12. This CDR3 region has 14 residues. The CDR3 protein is CASKGYRGPLGYTF. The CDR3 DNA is TGTGCCAGCAAGGGATACAGGGGCCCCCTTGGCTACACCTTC.

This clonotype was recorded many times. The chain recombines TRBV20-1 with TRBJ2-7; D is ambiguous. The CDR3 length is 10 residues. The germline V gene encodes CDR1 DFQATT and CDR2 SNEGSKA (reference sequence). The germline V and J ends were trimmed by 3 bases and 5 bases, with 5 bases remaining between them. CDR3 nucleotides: TGCAGTGCTAGTAACGACGAGCAGTACTTC. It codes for CSASNDEQYF.

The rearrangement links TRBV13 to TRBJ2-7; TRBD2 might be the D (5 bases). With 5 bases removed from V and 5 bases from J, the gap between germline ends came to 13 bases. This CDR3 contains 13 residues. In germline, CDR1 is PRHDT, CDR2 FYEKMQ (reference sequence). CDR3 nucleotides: TGTGCCAGCAGCCAGAGGGTGAGAGACGAGCAGTACTTC. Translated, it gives CASSQRVRDEQYF.

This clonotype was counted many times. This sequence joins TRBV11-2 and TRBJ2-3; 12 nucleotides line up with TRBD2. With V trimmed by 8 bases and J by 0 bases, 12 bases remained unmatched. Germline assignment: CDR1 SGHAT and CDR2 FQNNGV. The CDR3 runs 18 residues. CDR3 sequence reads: CASEGWGLAGSSTDTQYF. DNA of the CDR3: TGTGCCAGCGAGGGATGGGGACTAGCGGGCTCGAGCACAGATACGCAGTATTTT.

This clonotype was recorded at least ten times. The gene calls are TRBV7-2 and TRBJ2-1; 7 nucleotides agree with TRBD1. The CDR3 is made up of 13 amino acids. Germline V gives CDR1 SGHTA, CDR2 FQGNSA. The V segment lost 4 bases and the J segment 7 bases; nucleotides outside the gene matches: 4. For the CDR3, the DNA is TGTGCCAGCAGCTCAAGACAGGGTAATGAGCAGTTCTTC. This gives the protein CASSSRQGNEQFF. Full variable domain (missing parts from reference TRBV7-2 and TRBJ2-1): GAGVSQSPSNKVTEKGKDVELRCDPISGHTALYWYRQSLGQGLEFLIYFQGNSAPDKSGLPSDRFSAERTGGSVSTLTIQRTQQEDSAVYLCASSSRQGNEQFFGPGTRLTVL.

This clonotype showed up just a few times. CDR3 nucleotides: TGTGCCAGCAGCTACCCGAGGACTAGCGGGAGTGGATCCTACAATGAGCAGTTCTTC. This codes for CASSYPRTSGSGSYNEQFF. This chain connects TRBV7-9 to TRBJ2-1; 13 nucleotides agree with TRBD2. Per germline, CDR1 SEHNR and CDR2 FQNEAQ (reference sequence). Trimming at V came to 4 bases and at J to 1 base, leaving 10 bases not matched to a gene. The CDR3 covers 19 residues.

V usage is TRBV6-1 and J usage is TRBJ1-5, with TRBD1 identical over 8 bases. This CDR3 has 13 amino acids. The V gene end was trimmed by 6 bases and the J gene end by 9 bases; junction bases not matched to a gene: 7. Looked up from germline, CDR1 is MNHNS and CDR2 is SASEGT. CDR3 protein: CASRGQVGWPQHF. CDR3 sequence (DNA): TGTGCCAGCAGGGGACAGGTGGGATGGCCCCAGCATTTT.

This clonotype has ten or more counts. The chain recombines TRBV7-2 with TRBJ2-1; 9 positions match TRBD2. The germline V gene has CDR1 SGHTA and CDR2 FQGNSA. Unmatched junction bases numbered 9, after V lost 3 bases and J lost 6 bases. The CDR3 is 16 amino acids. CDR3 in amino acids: CASSLSGTSRSNEQFF. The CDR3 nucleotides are TGTGCCAGCAGCTTGTCAGGGACTAGCCGTAGCAATGAGCAGTTCTTC.

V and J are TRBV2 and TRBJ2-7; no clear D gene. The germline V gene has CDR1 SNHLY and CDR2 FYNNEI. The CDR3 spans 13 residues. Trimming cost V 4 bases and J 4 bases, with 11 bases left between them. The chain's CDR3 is CASSAQLGYEQYF. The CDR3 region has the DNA TGTGCCAGCAGTGCCCAACTCGGATACGAGCAGTACTTC.